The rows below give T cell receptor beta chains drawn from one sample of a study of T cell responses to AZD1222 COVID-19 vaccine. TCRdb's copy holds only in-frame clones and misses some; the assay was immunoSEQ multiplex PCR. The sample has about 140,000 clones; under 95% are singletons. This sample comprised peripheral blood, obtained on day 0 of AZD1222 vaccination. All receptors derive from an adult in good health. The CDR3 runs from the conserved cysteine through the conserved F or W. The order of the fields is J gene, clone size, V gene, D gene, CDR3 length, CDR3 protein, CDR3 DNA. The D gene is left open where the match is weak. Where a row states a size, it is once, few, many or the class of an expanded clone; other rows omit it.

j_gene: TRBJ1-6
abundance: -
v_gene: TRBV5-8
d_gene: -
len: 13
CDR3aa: CASSNRIDSPLHF
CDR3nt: TGTGCCAGCAGCAATCGAATCGATTCACCCCTCCACTTT

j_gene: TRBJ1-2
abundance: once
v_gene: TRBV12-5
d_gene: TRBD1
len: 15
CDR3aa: CASARDRLTNYGYTF
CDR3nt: TGTGCTAGTGCCCGGGACAGACTGACTAACTATGGCTACACCTTC

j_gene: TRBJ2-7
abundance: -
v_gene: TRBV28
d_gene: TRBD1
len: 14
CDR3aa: CASSLGGQGYEQYF
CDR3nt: TGTGCCAGCAGTCTGGGGGGACAGGGGTACGAGCAGTACTTC

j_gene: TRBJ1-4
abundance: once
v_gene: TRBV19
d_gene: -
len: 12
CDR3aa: CASSMAREKLFF
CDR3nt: TGTGCCAGTAGTATGGCCCGGGAAAAACTGTTTTTT

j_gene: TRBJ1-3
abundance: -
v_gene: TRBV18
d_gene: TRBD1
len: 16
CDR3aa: CASSPTGQGALNTIYF
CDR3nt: TGTGCCAGCTCACCGACCGGGCAGGGGGCCTTAAACACCATATATTTT

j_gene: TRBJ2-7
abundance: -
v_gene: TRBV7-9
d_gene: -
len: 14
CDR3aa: CASSLGGLIYEQYF
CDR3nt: TGTGCCAGCAGCTTAGGAGGGTTAATCTACGAGCAGTACTTC

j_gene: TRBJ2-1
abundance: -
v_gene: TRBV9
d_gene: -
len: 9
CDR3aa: CASSVGGFF
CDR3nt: TGTGCCAGCAGCGTAGGGGGGTTCTTC

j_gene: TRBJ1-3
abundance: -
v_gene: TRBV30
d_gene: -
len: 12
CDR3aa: CAWSVTGNTIYF
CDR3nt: TGTGCCTGGAGTGTAACTGGAAACACCATATATTTT

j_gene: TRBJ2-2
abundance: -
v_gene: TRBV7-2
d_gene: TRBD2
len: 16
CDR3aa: CASSLEAGGGTGELFF
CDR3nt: TGTGCCAGCAGCTTAGAGGCGGGGGGAGGGACCGGGGAGCTGTTTTTT

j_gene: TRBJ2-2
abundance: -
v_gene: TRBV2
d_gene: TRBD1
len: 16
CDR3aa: CASSVGTGGNTGELFF
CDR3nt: TGTGCCAGCAGTGTAGGAACAGGGGGGAACACCGGGGAGCTGTTTTTT

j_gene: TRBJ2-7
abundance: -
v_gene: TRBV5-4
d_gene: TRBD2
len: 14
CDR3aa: CASSLAGPYAEQYF
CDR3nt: TGTGCCAGCAGCTTAGCGGGGCCTTACGCTGAGCAGTACTTC

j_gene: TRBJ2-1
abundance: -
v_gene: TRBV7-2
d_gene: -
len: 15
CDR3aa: CASSPLGFEYNEQFF
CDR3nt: TGTGCCAGCAGCCCCCTAGGATTCGAGTACAATGAGCAGTTCTTC

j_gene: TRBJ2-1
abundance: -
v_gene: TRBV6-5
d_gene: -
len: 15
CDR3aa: CASRTPGPSYNEQFF
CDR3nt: TGTGCCAGCAGAACTCCCGGGCCCTCCTACAATGAGCAGTTCTTC

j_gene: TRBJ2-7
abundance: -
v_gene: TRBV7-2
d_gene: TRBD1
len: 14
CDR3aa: CASSRDRGRYEQYF
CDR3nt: TGTGCCAGCAGCCGGGACAGGGGGCGATACGAGCAGTACTTC

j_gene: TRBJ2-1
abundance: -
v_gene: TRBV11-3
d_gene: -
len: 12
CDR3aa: CASGLGWNEQFF
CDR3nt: TGTGCCAGCGGACTGGGCTGGAATGAGCAGTTCTTC

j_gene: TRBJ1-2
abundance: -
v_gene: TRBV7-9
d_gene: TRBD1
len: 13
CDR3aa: CASSPTGTELYTF
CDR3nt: TGTGCCAGCAGCCCCACAGGGACAGAACTCTACACCTTC

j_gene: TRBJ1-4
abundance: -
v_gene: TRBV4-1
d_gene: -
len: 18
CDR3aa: CASSQTGITTGHNEKLFF
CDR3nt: TGCGCCAGCAGCCAAACGGGGATTACAACAGGGCACAATGAAAAACTGTTTTTT

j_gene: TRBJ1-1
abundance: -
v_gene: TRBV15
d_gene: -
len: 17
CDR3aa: CATSRSGLDEARLRAFF
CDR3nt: TGTGCCACCAGCAGATCTGGGCTAGATGAGGCACGGCTAAGGGCTTTCTTT

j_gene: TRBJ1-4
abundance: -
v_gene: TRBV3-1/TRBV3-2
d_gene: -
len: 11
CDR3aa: CASEGDEKLFF
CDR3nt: TGTGCCAGCGAGGGGGATGAAAAACTGTTTTTT

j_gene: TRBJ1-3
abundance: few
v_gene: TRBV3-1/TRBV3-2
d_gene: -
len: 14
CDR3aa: CASSRDRSGNTIYF
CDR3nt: TGTGCCAGCAGCCGCGACAGGTCTGGAAACACCATATATTTT

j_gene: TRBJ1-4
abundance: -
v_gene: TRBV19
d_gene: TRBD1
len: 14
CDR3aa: CASSLTGTNEKLFF
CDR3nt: TGTGCCAGTAGTCTGACAGGGACTAATGAAAAACTGTTTTTT

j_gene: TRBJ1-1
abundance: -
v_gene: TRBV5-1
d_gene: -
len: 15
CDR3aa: CASNPGGQMNTEAFF
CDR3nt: TGCGCCAGCAACCCGGGGGGTCAAATGAACACTGAAGCTTTCTTT

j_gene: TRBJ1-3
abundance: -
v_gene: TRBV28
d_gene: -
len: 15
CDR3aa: CASSTPRVAWNTIYF
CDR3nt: TGTGCCAGCAGTACGCCCCGGGTCGCTTGGAACACCATATATTTT

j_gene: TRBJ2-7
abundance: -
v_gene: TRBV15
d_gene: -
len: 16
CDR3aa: CATSRDYGGMAFEQYF
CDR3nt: TGTGCCACCAGCAGAGATTACGGCGGGATGGCCTTCGAGCAGTACTTC

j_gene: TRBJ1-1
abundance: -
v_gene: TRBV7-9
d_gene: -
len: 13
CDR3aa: CASSATGGTEAFF
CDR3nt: TGTGCCAGCAGCGCAACCGGAGGCACTGAAGCTTTCTTT

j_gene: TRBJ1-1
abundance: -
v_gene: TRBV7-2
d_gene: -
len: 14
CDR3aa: CASSLVKGSTEAFF
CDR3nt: TGTGCCAGCAGCTTAGTTAAGGGGAGCACTGAAGCTTTCTTT

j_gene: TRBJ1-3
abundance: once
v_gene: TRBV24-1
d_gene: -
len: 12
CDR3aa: CATSGDGNTIYF
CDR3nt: TGTGCCACCAGTGGGGATGGAAACACCATATATTTT

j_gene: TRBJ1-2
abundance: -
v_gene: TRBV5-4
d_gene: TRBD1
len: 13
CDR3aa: CASTERTGDGYTF
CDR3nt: TGTGCCAGCACCGAAAGGACAGGGGACGGCTACACCTTC

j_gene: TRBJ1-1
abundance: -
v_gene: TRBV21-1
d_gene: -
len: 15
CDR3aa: CASSSRQPMNTEAFF
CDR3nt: TGTGCCAGCAGCTCCCGACAGCCGATGAACACTGAAGCTTTCTTT

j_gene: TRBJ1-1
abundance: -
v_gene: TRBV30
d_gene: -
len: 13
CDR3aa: CAWEGQMNTEAFF
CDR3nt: TGTGCCTGGGAGGGACAAATGAACACTGAAGCTTTCTTT

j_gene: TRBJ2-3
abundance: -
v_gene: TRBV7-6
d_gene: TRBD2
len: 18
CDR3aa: CASSLERTSGSPTDTQYF
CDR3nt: TGTGCCAGCAGCTTAGAGAGAACTAGCGGGAGTCCGACAGATACGCAGTATTTT

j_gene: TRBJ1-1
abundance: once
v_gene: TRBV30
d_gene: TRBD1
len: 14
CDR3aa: CAWSLLDRGTEAFF
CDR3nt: TGTGCCTGGAGTTTACTCGACAGGGGCACTGAAGCTTTCTTT

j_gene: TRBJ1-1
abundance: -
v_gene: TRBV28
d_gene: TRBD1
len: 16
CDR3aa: CASSSEDRGGTPEAFF
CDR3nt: TGTGCCAGCAGTTCGGAGGACAGGGGAGGGACTCCTGAAGCTTTCTTT

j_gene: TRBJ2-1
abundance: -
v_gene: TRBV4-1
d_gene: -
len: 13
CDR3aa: CASSSHEVVEQFF
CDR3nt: TGCGCCAGCAGTTCCCACGAGGTTGTTGAGCAGTTCTTC

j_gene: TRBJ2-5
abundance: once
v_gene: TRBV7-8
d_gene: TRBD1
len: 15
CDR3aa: CASSPAGTGVETQYF
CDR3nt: TGTGCCAGCAGCCCTGCCGGGACAGGGGTGGAGACCCAGTACTTC

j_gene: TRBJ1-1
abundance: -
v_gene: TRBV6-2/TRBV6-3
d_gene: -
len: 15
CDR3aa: CASSYSGQGYTEAFF
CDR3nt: TGTGCCAGCAGTTACTCGGGGCAGGGGTACACTGAAGCTTTCTTT

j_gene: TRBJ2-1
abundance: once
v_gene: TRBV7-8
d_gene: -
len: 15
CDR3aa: CASSPDLSSYNEQFF
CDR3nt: TGTGCCAGCAGCCCAGACCTCAGCTCCTACAATGAGCAGTTCTTC

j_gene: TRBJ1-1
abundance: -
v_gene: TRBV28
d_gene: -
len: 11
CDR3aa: CASSLVAEAFF
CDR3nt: TGTGCCAGCAGTTTGGTAGCTGAAGCTTTCTTT

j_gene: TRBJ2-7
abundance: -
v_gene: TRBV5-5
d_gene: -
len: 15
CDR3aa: CASSLHGDYAYEQYF
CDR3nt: TGTGCCAGCAGCTTGCACGGGGATTACGCCTACGAGCAGTACTTC

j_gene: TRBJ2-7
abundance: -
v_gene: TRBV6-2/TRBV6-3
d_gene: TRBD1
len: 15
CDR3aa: CASSYRTGGFYEQYF
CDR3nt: TGTGCCAGCAGTTACCGGACAGGGGGATTCTACGAGCAGTACTTC

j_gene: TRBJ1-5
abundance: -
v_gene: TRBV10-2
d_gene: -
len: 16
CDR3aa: CASSDVGYYSNQPQHF
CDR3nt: TGCGCCAGCAGTGACGTAGGATACTATAGCAATCAGCCCCAGCATTTT

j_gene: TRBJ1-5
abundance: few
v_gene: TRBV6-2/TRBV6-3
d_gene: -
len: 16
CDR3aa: CASSYSWGASDQPQHF
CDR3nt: TGTGCCAGCAGTTACTCATGGGGGGCCAGTGATCAGCCCCAGCATTTT

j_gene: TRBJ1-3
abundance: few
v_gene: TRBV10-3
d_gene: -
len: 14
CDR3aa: CATTGTSSGNTIYF
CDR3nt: TGTGCCACGACAGGAACCTCCTCTGGAAACACCATATATTTT

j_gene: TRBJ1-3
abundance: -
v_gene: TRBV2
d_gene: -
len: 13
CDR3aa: CATPLPAGNTIYF
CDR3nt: TGTGCCACCCCCCTCCCAGCTGGAAACACCATATATTTT

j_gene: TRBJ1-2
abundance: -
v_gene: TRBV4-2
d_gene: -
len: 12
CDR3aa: CASSQETVGYTF
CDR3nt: TGTGCCAGCAGCCAAGAGACGGTCGGCTACACCTTC

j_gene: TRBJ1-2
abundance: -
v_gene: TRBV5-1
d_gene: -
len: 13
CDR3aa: CASRSGTDYGYTF
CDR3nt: TGCGCCAGCAGATCCGGGACGGATTATGGCTACACCTTC

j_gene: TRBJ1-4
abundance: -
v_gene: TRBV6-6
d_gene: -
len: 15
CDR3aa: CASSFPGGGDEKLFF
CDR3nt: TGTGCCAGCAGCTTTCCGGGGGGAGGCGATGAAAAACTGTTTTTT

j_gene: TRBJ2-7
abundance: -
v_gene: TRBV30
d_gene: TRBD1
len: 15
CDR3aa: CAWSVPRTGQYEQYF
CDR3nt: TGTGCCTGGAGTGTACCTCGGACAGGACAGTACGAGCAGTACTTC

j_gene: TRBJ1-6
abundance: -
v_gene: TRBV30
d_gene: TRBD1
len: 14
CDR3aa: CAWSVGTGDSPLHF
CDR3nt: TGTGCCTGGAGTGTAGGGACAGGGGACTCACCCCTCCACTTT

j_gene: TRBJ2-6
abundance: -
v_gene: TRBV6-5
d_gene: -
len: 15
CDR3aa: CASSRRYSGANVLTF
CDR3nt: TGTGCCAGCAGTCGACGGTACTCTGGGGCCAACGTCCTGACTTTC

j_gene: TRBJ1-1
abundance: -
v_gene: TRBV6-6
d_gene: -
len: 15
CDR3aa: CASSYSVGNMVEAFF
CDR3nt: TGTGCCAGCAGTTACTCAGTGGGCAACATGGTTGAAGCTTTCTTT

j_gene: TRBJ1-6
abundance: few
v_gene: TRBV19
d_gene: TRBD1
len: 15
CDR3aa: CASSTTGVWSSPLHF
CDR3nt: TGTGCCAGTAGTACCACAGGGGTCTGGAGTTCACCCCTCCACTTT

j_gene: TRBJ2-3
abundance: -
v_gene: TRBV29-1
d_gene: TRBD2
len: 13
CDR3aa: CSVTSGGGDTQYF
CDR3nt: TGCAGCGTTACAAGCGGGGGGGGCGATACGCAGTATTTT